The source of this TCR beta chain is a study of blood T cell repertoires in COVID-19. Study-level information: Spain, Italy and the United States supplied samples that represented acute and convalescent COVID-19. The analysed material was cDNA or gDNA that came from T cells, B-cell-depleted T cells, or PBMCs.

Original analysis: Counts of nucleated cells, estimated from reference gene primer amplification, were obtained. The table came from immunoSEQ multiplex PCR; TCRdb's copy has only in-frame clones and leaves some out. That table is the source of V, J and clone size, and D and trimming were worked out from the DNA. The sample lists under 55,000 clones, 70% to 90% occurring once. The CDR3 runs to 17 residues. Trimming cost V 1 base and J 1 base; bases outside gene matches: 4. Looked up from germline, CDR1 is SGHDT and CDR2 is YYEEEE. The source is a man aged 35 to 55 with active COVID-19. The chain combines TRBV5-6 with TRBJ2-3; 12 bases map to TRBD2. Sequencing input: peripheral blood. CDR3 region: CASSLRLAGDGTDTQYF. CDR3 nucleotide sequence: TGTGCCAGCAGCTTGAGACTAGCGGGAGATGGCACAGATACGCAGTATTTT.